This T cell receptor beta chain is drawn from a study of siplizumab effects on memory and regulatory T cells (dated by TCRdb to the late 2010s). With respect to the entire study: The study examined how the anti-CD2 antibody siplizumab affects alloreactive T-cell subsets in allogeneic mixed lymphocyte reactions built from human PBMCs. What the research found in general, with its limitations: Siplizumab significantly lowered the cumulative frequency of alloreactive sequences that could be traced to unstimulated CD4+ memory T cells. Of the alloreactive CD4+ clones that could be mapped, the Treg-derived share averaged 68.8% with siplizumab compared with approximately 30% in control reactions. Unstimulated naive T cells appeared more diverse than memory T cells, and naive cells seemed to contribute substantially to the alloresponse. Because sequences at frequencies below about 10^-5 were poorly captured, only a minor fraction of alloreactive clones could be mapped back to unstimulated subsets. Roughly 75-95% of proliferating CD4+ or CD8+ clones could not be assigned a naive or memory phenotype. No functional confirmation was obtained for the suppressive function of proliferating Tregs from siplizumab cultures.

Only a few counts were recorded for this clone. Its antigen has not been determined. There are no base qualities to consult, and no much larger clone falls within one base. The cysteine opens and the phenylalanine closes a CDR3 of 13 amino acids. The kept DNA is CDR3 alone, 39 bases in frame from the first base. CDR1 is given as SNHLY and CDR2 as FYNNEI, both from the germline V gene. The V and J ends are trimmed by 8 bases and 3 bases, leaving 11 bases between them. Sorted unstimulated T cells, along with proliferating T cells recovered from mixed lymphocyte reactions, underwent TCRbeta CDR3 sequencing. Fresh whole blood from approximately ten HLA-typed healthy donors was used to isolate PBMCs. Library preparation used the immunoSEQ multiplex PCR assay. Some 1.1 x 10^5 TCR templates per sample were assayed by the deep sequencing platform. Genomic DNA extracted from sorted T cells was used for TCRbeta CDR3 sequencing. The authors processed their data as follows. The R programming language was used for clonal analysis of TCRbeta CDR3 data. Alloreactive CD4+ and CD8+ clones were identified by comparing unstimulated samples to CFSE-low samples taken after the reaction. Regulatory or non-regulatory origin was assigned to alloreactive CD4+ clones by matching of sequences to sorted unstimulated Treg and non-Treg repertoires. What TCRdb holds here is the immuneACCESS table cut down to in-frame rearrangements. Part of the clones is not present; checked against another copy, under half of the missing clones reflect an unresolved V gene, and the others are unexplained. For V, J and clone size, that table is used; D and trimming come from the DNA. Counted in this sample were some 110,000 clones; around 93% of them appeared once. The ten largest clonotypes hold 0.25% to 0.35% of the sample.

The sample taken for sequencing was CD4+ T cells sorted from blood. This receptor chain uses TRBV2 and TRBJ1-5; the D gene assignment is ambiguous. The clonotype originates from a human donor in good health. CDR3 region: CASDAVNNQPQHF. The DNA sequence is given as TGTGCCAGCGATGCGGTCAACAATCAGCCCCAGCATTTT.